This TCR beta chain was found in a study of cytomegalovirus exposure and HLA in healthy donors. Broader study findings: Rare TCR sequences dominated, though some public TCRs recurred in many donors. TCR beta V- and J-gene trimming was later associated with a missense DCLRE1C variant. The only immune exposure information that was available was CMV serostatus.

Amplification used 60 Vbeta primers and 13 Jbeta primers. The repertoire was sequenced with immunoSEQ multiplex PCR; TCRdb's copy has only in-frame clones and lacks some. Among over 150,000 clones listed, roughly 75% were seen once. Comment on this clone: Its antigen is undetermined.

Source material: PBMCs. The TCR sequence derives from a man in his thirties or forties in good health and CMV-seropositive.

Here the CDR3 reads CASSSSGGRTDTQYF. In DNA, the CDR3 is TGTGCCAGCAGCTCCTCAGGGGGGCGCACAGATACGCAGTATTTT. The rearrangement joins TRBV7-3 to TRBJ2-3; a possible D gene is TRBD1 (7 bases). The CDR3 is made up of 15 amino acids. Germline CDR1 SGHTA, CDR2 FQGTGA. Between the trimmed V and J ends, which lost 4 bases and 1 base, there was a span of 12 bases.